The present TCR beta chain was sequenced within a study of early T cells in non-severe SARS-CoV-2 infection. As for the study in general: The input, bulk RNA from unsorted whole blood, was sequenced, and chains were unpaired.

V lost 5 bases to trimming and J lost 6 bases, with 20 bases between them. The length of the CDR3 is 15 residues. Per the germline V gene, CDR1 is MDHEN and CDR2 is SYDVKM. Using its own MiXCR run on the 5' RACE reads, TCRdb lists one record per CDR3 protein. The profile shows over 85,000 distinct CDR3 sequences, 16% of them singletons. The sequenced material came from whole blood. The chain recombines TRBV28 with TRBJ2-7; D unclear. The source of this sequence is an adult who was a healthcare worker with PCR-confirmed SARS-CoV-2 infection or an uninfected control (not recorded which). CDR3 bases: TGTGCCAGCAGTCCCCCTGGTTCTTCTGTCTCCGAGCAGTACTTC. Encoded protein: CASSPPGSSVSEQYF.